This T cell receptor beta chain was profiled in a study of shared clonotypes between healthy human individuals. V shed 3 bases, J shed 2 bases, and the junction held 7 bases outside the gene matches. The CDR3 is 15 residues long. Looked up from germline, CDR1 is MDHEN and CDR2 is SYDVKM. The authors distributed each subset's genomic DNA evenly over several immunoSEQ plates. Clones were sequenced by immunoSEQ multiplex PCR, and TCRdb holds only the in-frame ones, with some missing. This table has about 2.1 million clones, around 93% appearing once. Naive CD8 populations comprised CD45RO-negative cells positively selected for CCR7, excluding terminally differentiated effector memory CD45RA+ cells. There are a few counts of this clone.

V is TRBV28 and J is TRBJ2-7; 7 bases fit TRBD1. Sequenced input: naive CD8+ T cells from PBMCs. This TCR derives from a man aged 18 to 35 in good health. Some clones in this sample may be carry-over from other donors' samples. DNA for the CDR3: TGTGCCAGCAGTTTTGTTGGGACAGCAACCTACGAGCAGTACTTC. Its translation is CASSFVGTATYEQYF.